Each of the 11 T cell receptor beta chains below was sequenced from the same sample in a study of siplizumab effects on memory and regulatory T cells. TCRdb keeps only in-frame clones here, not all; method: immunoSEQ multiplex PCR. This sample has about 72,000 clones; about 89% occur once, and the top ten carry around 28%. Sample: CD8+ T cells sorted from blood. Receptors originate from a human donor in good health.

J is TRBJ1-5 and V is TRBV27; D unresolved. The V gene's germline CDR1 is MNHEY and CDR2 SMNVEV (reference sequence). The V gene lost 2 bases and the J gene lost 7 bases, with 9 bases spanning the gap. The CDR3 has 13 amino acids. CDR3 nucleotides: TGTGCCAGCAGTTTAGGGATTAGCCAGCCCCAGCATTTT. It codes for CASSLGISQPQHF.

The chain employs TRBV19 and TRBJ2-6; unclear D gene. CDR3 length: 16 residues. Trimming shortened V by 4 bases and J by 0 bases, and 10 bases separated the two germline ends. Germline CDR1 LNHDA, CDR2 SQIVND (reference sequence). The CDR3 sequence is CASSSAVSSGANVLTF. Written as DNA, the CDR3 is TGTGCCAGTAGTAGTGCGGTAAGCTCTGGGGCCAACGTCCTGACTTTC.

The chain carries TRBV4-1 and TRBJ1-2; D remains ambiguous. Germline CDR1 MGHRA, CDR2 YSYEKL. The CDR3 is 12 amino acids. V was shortened by 2 bases and J by 6 bases, with 7 bases between the two germline ends. The CDR3 protein is CASSQYDDGYTF. CDR3 coding DNA: TGCGCCAGCAGCCAATATGATGATGGCTACACCTTC.

The chain combines TRBV5-1 with TRBJ2-1; possibly TRBD2 for D (6 bases). This CDR3 region has 15 residues. The ends were cut back, 4 bases at V and 7 bases at J, with 18 bases in the middle. The V gene's germline CDR1 is SGHRS and CDR2 YFSETQ. CDR3 in DNA: TGCGCCAGCAGCCCTGAATCTAGCGTCTTAAATGAGCAGTTCTTC. This encodes CASSPESSVLNEQFF.

J is TRBJ2-1 and V is TRBV7-8, with 7 bases matching TRBD2. The CDR3 length is 17 residues. Germline CDR1 is SGHVS and CDR2 is FQNEAQ. With V trimmed by 5 bases and J by 4 bases, 14 bases remained unmatched. The CDR3 reads CASSPLTGTISYNEQFF. The CDR3, as DNA: TGTGCCAGCAGCCCCCTTACCGGGACTATCTCGTACAATGAGCAGTTCTTC.

The chain joins TRBV9 to TRBJ1-2; a weak D match, TRBD1 (6 bases). This CDR3 is built from 15 residues. Trimming took 3 bases from V and 8 from J, leaving 20 bases between them. From germline, CDR1 is SGDLS and CDR2 YYNGEE. CDR3 DNA: TGTGCCAGCAGCGCGCCCCAGGACAGCCCAGAGGGCTACACCTTC. Its translation: CASSAPQDSPEGYTF.

The J gene is TRBJ2-4, the V gene TRBV6-5, with no clear D. Germline CDR1 reads MNHEY; CDR2 reads SVGAGI. The ends were cut back, 0 bases at V and 0 bases at J, with 9 bases in the middle. The CDR3 spans 16 residues. In nucleotides, the CDR3 is TGTGCCAGCAGTTACTCCAGAGAAATAGCCAAAAACATTCAGTACTTC. Its translation: CASSYSREIAKNIQYF.

This chain connects TRBV5-1 to TRBJ2-7; no reliable D call. CDR3 length: 14 amino acids. Germline assignment: CDR1 SGHRS and CDR2 YFSETQ. V lost 0 bases to trimming and J lost 5 bases, with 12 bases between them. The CDR3 DNA follows: TGCGCCAGCAGCTTGGAAGTAGTTGGCGACGAGCAGTACTTC. This codes for CASSLEVVGDEQYF.

The rearrangement uses TRBV7-3 and TRBJ2-2; D is perhaps TRBD1 or TRBD2 (5 bases each). Trimming cost V 0 bases and J 1 base, with 12 bases left between them. This CDR3 has 17 amino acids. Looked up from germline, CDR1 is SGHTA and CDR2 is FQGTGA. This CDR3 is CASSLTPGPMNTGELFF. The CDR3 bases are TGTGCCAGCAGCTTAACCCCGGGACCCATGAACACCGGGGAGCTGTTTTTT.

The chain employs TRBV19 and TRBJ1-1, with 7 bases aligning to TRBD1. Germline CDR1 and CDR2: LNHDA and SQIVND (reference sequence). Losses at the gene ends were 7 bases for V and 1 base for J; bases not matched to a gene: 9. This CDR3 comprises 15 residues. The DNA of the CDR3 is TGTGCCAGTAAACTACAGGGACAGCCGAACACTGAAGCTTTCTTT. Translating gives CASKLQGQPNTEAFF.

In this sample, this clone turned up many times. The chain uses TRBV7-6 and TRBJ1-4, with 8 bases that match TRBD1. Germline V gene lookup returns CDR1 SGHVS and CDR2 FNYEAQ. V trimming: 4 bases; J trimming: 2 bases; junction bases outside the gene matches: 6. This CDR3 spans 16 amino acids. CDR3 in DNA: TGTGCCAGCAGCTGGGGACAGGACATCACTAATGAAAAACTGTTTTTT. This codes for CASSWGQDITNEKLFF.